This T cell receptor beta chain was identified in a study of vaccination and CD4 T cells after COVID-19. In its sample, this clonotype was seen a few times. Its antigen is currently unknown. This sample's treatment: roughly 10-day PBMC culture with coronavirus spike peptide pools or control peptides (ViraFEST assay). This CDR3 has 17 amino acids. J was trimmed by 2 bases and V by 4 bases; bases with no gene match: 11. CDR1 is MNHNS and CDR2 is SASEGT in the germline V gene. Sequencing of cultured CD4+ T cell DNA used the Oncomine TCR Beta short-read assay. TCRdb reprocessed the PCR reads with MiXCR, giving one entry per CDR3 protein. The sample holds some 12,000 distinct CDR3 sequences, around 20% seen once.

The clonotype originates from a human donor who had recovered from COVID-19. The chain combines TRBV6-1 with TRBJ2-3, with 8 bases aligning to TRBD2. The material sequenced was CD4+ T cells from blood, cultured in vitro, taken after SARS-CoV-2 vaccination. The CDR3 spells CASSAAGTRILTDTQYF. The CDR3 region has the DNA TGTGCCAGCAGTGCCGCCGGGACTAGGATACTCACAGATACGCAGTATTTT.